This TCR beta chain was sequenced during a study of blood T cell repertoires in COVID-19. Per the original methods: Using reference gene primer amplification, nucleated cell counts were estimated. Clones were sequenced by immunoSEQ multiplex PCR, and TCRdb holds only the in-frame ones, with some missing. V and J calls and clone size come straight from that table; D and trimming were deduced from the DNA. The sample has about 250,000 clones; about 91% are singletons. The sample holds one count of this clone. This TCR was recovered from a young woman with COVID-19, enrolled during active disease. Sequencing used peripheral blood.

As DNA, the CDR3 is TGTGCCAGTAGTGCTAGCCCCGGGACAGGGGACTACGAGCAGTACTTC. The encoded protein is CASSASPGTGDYEQYF. The chain uses TRBV19 and TRBJ2-7, with 10 bases identical to TRBD1. Germline CDR1 and CDR2: LNHDA and SQIVND (reference sequence). The CDR3 covers 16 residues. The J segment lost 3 bases and the V segment lost 5 bases, leaving 10 bases of the junction unmatched. Full variable domain (outside the CDR3, taken from reference TRBV19 and TRBJ2-7): DGGITQSPKYLFRKEGQNVTLSCEQNLNHDAMYWYRQDPGQGLRLIYYSQIVNDFQKGDIAEGYSVSREKKESFPLTVTSAQKNPTAFYLCASSASPGTGDYEQYFGPGTRLTVT.